Each of the 24 T cell receptor beta chains below was sequenced from the same sample in a study of vaccination and CD4 T cells after COVID-19. These receptors lack a known antigen. The assay that was used to sequence DNA from cultured CD4+ T cells was the Oncomine TCR Beta short-read assay. From the PCR reads, TCRdb called clonotypes with MiXCR, one entry per CDR3 protein. The sample consists of fewer than 15,000 distinct CDR3 sequences, around 43% of them appearing once. The treatment was: approximately 11-day PBMC culture with coronavirus spike peptide pools or control peptides (ViraFEST assay). Sequenced input: CD4+ T cells from blood, cultured in vitro. The receptor set was obtained from a human donor who had recovered from COVID-19.

This chain joins TRBV29-1 and TRBJ1-1, with D possibly matching TRBD1 (5 bases). The CDR3 length is 13 residues. Trimming took off 5 bases at V and 0 bases at J, with 10 bases between the two ends. The V gene's germline CDR1 is SQVTM and CDR2 ANQGSEA. CDR3 protein: CSVSSGLNTEAFF. CDR3 nucleotide sequence: TGCAGCGTTAGTTCGGGGCTGAACACTGAAGCTTTCTTT. Full variable domain (outside the CDR3, taken from reference TRBV29-1 and TRBJ1-1): SAVISQKPSRDICQRGTSLTIQCQVDSQVTMMFWYRQQPGQSLTLIATANQGSEATYESGFVIDKFPISRPNLTFSTLTVSNMSPEDSSIYLCSVSSGLNTEAFFGQGTRLTVV.

The chain carries TRBV7-9 and TRBJ2-1; perhaps TRBD1 as D (6 bases). The CDR3 is 15 residues long. Germline loops: CDR1 SEHNR, CDR2 FQNEAQ (reference sequence). Trimming shortened V by 5 bases and J by 3 bases, and 14 bases separated the two germline ends. CDR3 coding DNA: TGTGCCAGCAGCCTAGACAGGACTCGCTACAATGAGCAGTTCTTC. Its translation is CASSLDRTRYNEQFF.

In the case of this clonotype: At one boundary the junction diverges from the germline segment, which might be a read error. The V gene is TRBV20-1, the J gene TRBJ2-1; 10 nucleotides align to TRBD2. The CDR3 is made up of 14 amino acids. Germline values: CDR1 DFQATT, CDR2 SNEGSKA (reference sequence). Written as DNA, the CDR3 is TGCAGTGCTAGAGTAGCGGGAGGTTACAGTGAGCAGTTCTTC. This encodes CSARVAGGYSEQFF.

This clonotype occurred a few times. The chain has TRBV10-1 and TRBJ1-2; no definite D call. Germline V gene sequence: CDR1 WNHNN, CDR2 SYGVQD (reference sequence). The CDR3 sequence is 14 residues long. Trimming took 4 bases from V and 2 from J, leaving 11 bases between them. CDR3 coding DNA: TGCGCCAGCAGTGTGACGGACCGGAACTATGGCTACACCTTC. This codes for CASSVTDRNYGYTF.

The DNA for the CDR3 is TGCGCCAGCAGTGAGTCGCCGGGGGGGCAGTACTTC. Translated: CASSESPGGQYF. This chain links TRBV10-1 with TRBJ2-7; 7 bases are shared with TRBD2. Germline loops: CDR1 WNHNN, CDR2 SYGVQD (reference sequence). The CDR3 is 12 amino acids. After removal of 0 bases from V and 9 bases from J, the junction contained 2 bases not matched to a gene.

This clonotype was found a few times. The chain is built from TRBV7-2 and TRBJ2-2; D may be TRBD2 (6 bases). V shed 5 bases and J shed 3 bases, with 7 bases lying between them. The V gene's germline CDR1 is SGHTA and CDR2 FQGNSA. This CDR3 is 13 amino acids long. As DNA, the CDR3 is TGTGCCAGCAGCGGAGGGTACACCGGGGAGCTGTTTTTT. This encodes CASSGGYTGELFF.

There are a few counts of this clonotype. The chain joins TRBV30 to TRBJ2-5; 8 bases are shared with TRBD2. This CDR3 is built from 14 residues. V dropped 0 bases and J dropped 7; count of bases not matched to a gene: 7. The germline CDR1 and CDR2 sequences are GTSNPN and SVGIG (reference sequence). CDR3: CAWSVSGLVRTQYF. CDR3 DNA sequence: TGTGCCTGGAGTGTATCGGGACTAGTTCGGACCCAGTACTTC. Complete variable domain (other parts from reference TRBV30 and TRBJ2-5): SQTIHQWPATLVQPVGSPLSLECTVEGTSNPNLYWYRQAAGRGLQLLFYSVGIGQISSEVPQNLSASRPQDRQFILSSKKLLLSDSGFYLCAWSVSGLVRTQYFGPGTRLLVL.

J is TRBJ1-2 and V is TRBV12-3 or TRBV12-4, with D unresolved. The ends were cut back, 3 bases at V and 6 bases at J, with 8 bases in the middle. The CDR3 has 12 amino acids. As DNA, the CDR3 is TGTGCCAGCAGTTTCCGGAGCCATGGCTACACCTTC. It translates to CASSFRSHGYTF.

This clonotype was seen more than once but under ten times. This chain connects TRBV30 to TRBJ1-6, with D unclear. V lost 2 bases to trimming and J lost 5 bases, with 19 bases between them. The V gene's germline CDR1 is GTSNPN and CDR2 SVGIG (reference sequence). The CDR3 is made up of 17 amino acids. This chain's CDR3 is CAWSTHLRVWDNSPLHF. The CDR3 DNA reads as TGTGCCTGGAGTACCCATCTGAGGGTATGGGATAATTCACCCCTCCACTTT.

The genes are TRBV6-2 or TRBV6-3 and TRBJ1-2; D possibly corresponds to TRBD1 (5 bases). Germline assignment: CDR1 MNHEY and CDR2 SVGEGT. The V and J ends lost 0 bases and 3 bases respectively, with 11 bases between them. The CDR3 length is 15 residues. CDR3 loop: CASSYSPPGDYGYTF. CDR3 DNA: TGTGCCAGCAGTTACTCCCCCCCGGGGGACTATGGCTACACCTTC.

DNA of the CDR3: TGTGCCAGCAGCCGGAGACAGCAAGAGACCCAGTACTTC. Translated, it gives CASSRRQQETQYF. The chain links TRBV7-6 to TRBJ2-5, with D possibly TRBD1 on 5 matching bases. The CDR3 is 13 residues long. V shed 5 bases and J shed 2 bases, with 9 bases lying between them. Germline V gene lookup returns CDR1 SGHVS and CDR2 FNYEAQ.

The chain couples TRBV19 to TRBJ2-6; TRBD1 matches 9 bases. V shed 4 bases and J 3 bases; nucleotides not matched to a gene: 4. Germline V gene data show CDR1 as LNHDA and CDR2 as SQIVND (reference sequence). This CDR3 is 16 amino acids long. CDR3 sequence (DNA): TGTGCCAGTAGTACCACAGGGGGCATTGGGGCCAACGTCCTGACTTTC. Translating gives CASSTTGGIGANVLTF.

The chain joins TRBV6-5 to TRBJ2-7, with D unclear. CDR1 is MNHEY and CDR2 is SVGAGI in the germline V gene. The CDR3 length is 14 residues. V was trimmed by 2 bases and J by 4 bases, leaving 12 bases between them. The CDR3 sequence is CASSYQDLRYEQYF. As DNA, the CDR3 is TGTGCCAGCAGTTACCAGGACCTACGATACGAGCAGTACTTC.

The genes are TRBV19 and TRBJ2-5; 8 bases align to TRBD1. V shed 5 bases and J 1 base; nucleotides not matched to a gene: 12. Germline V lookup: CDR1 LNHDA, CDR2 SQIVND (reference sequence). The CDR3 sequence is 17 residues long. CDR3 sequence: CASSPDRALAFQETQYF. The CDR3 DNA is TGTGCCAGTAGTCCGGACAGGGCGCTAGCTTTCCAAGAGACCCAGTACTTC.

In this sample, this clonotype turned up once. The CDR3 region has the DNA TGCGCCAGCAGCTTGGTACAGGGGGGGCAAGAGACCCAGTACTTC. It specifies CASSLVQGGQETQYF. V gene TRBV5-1 combines with J gene TRBJ2-5, with TRBD1 as a possible D gene (8 bases). Per germline, CDR1 SGHRS and CDR2 YFSETQ. This CDR3 spans 15 amino acids. The V gene lost 0 bases and the J gene lost 2 bases, with 11 bases spanning the gap.

This clonotype was seen a handful of times. The genes are TRBV6-1 and TRBJ2-2; TRBD2 aligns across 9 bases. Trimming removed 7 bases from V and 4 bases from J; junction bases left unmatched: 4. The CDR3 contains 14 residues. Looked up from germline, CDR1 is MNHNS and CDR2 is SASEGT. CDR3 region: CASISGGGTGELFF. The DNA of the CDR3 is TGTGCCAGCATTAGCGGGGGAGGCACCGGGGAGCTGTTTTTT.

In its sample, this clonotype ranks as large. J is TRBJ2-6 and V is TRBV19; D is unclear. The ends were cut back, 1 base at V and 0 bases at J, with 7 bases in the middle. The CDR3 covers 16 residues. Germline CDR1 LNHDA, CDR2 SQIVND (reference sequence). The CDR3 DNA reads as TGTGCCAGTAGTATAGCCCAGAGCTCTGGGGCCAACGTCCTGACTTTC. This gives the protein CASSIAQSSGANVLTF.

The rearrangement uses TRBV5-1 and TRBJ1-1; no firm D call. Germline V CDR1 and CDR2: SGHRS, YFSETQ. V was clipped by 4 bases and J by 6 bases, with 22 bases between them. CDR3 length equals 16 residues. CDR3 in DNA: TGCGCCAGCAGCCAAGCGGGCCTTAGACGGGAGGCTGAAGCTTTCTTT. Its protein product is CASSQAGLRREAEAFF. The full variable domain, rest sourced from reference TRBV5-1 and TRBJ1-1, is KAGVTQTPRYLIKTRGQQVTLSCSPISGHRSVSWYQQTPGQGLQFLFEYFSETQRNKGNFPGRFSGRQFSNSRSEMNVSTLELGDSALYLCASSQAGLRREAEAFFGQGTRLTVV.

The rearrangement uses TRBV7-2 and TRBJ2-5; 8 bases align to TRBD1. The trim removed 5 bases at V and 0 bases at J, leaving 2 bases unmatched. This CDR3 is 14 amino acids long. The germline gives CDR1 SGHTA, CDR2 FQGNSA. The CDR3 DNA reads as TGTGCCAGCAGCCGACAGGGGTACCAAGAGACCCAGTACTTC. Amino acid sequence: CASSRQGYQETQYF.

CDR3 in DNA: TGCAGTGCCCGACTCAGGGAAAGTACCTACGAGCAGTACTTC. Protein sequence: CSARLRESTYEQYF. The chain joins TRBV20-1 to TRBJ2-7, with a tentative D call TRBD1 (5 bases). The germline gives CDR1 DFQATT, CDR2 SNEGSKA (reference sequence). V was clipped by 6 bases and J by 2 bases, with 17 bases between them. The CDR3 loop spans 14 amino acids.

In its sample, this clonotype ranks as medium-sized (0.01 to 0.1%). This rearrangement joins TRBV15 to TRBJ1-3; D ambiguous. Germline V gene data show CDR1 as LNHNV and CDR2 as YYDKDF (reference sequence). This CDR3 contains 15 residues. Trimming took 0 bases from V and 0 from J, leaving 6 bases between them. The CDR3 region is CATSRDRRSGNTIYF. CDR3 coding DNA: TGTGCCACCAGCAGAGATAGGCGCTCTGGAAACACCATATATTTT.

This sequence joins TRBV7-2 and TRBJ2-3; 13 nucleotides align to TRBD2. Germline-derived CDR1 and CDR2 are SGHTA and FQGNSA. With V trimmed by 4 bases and J by 0 bases, 7 bases remained unmatched. This CDR3 is built from 18 residues. CDR3 loop: CASSSTGLAGRSTDTQYF. The CDR3 DNA sequence: TGTGCCAGCAGCTCAACGGGACTAGCGGGGAGAAGCACAGATACGCAGTATTTT.

This clonotype was counted once. The genes are TRBV20-1 and TRBJ2-3; either TRBD1 or TRBD2 may fit D (5 bases each). Germline-derived CDR1 and CDR2 are DFQATT and SNEGSKA (reference sequence). The CDR3 spans 14 residues. The CDR3 DNA reads as TGCAGCCACATCGAGGGGTTGGGGACAGATACGCAGTATTTT. The encoded protein is CSHIEGLGTDTQYF.

This clonotype was counted between two and nine times. The chain recombines TRBV12-3 or TRBV12-4 with TRBJ1-6, with TRBD1 matching over 8 bases. With V trimmed by 6 bases and J by 8 bases, 9 bases remained unmatched. The CDR3 sequence is 15 residues long. The CDR3 sequence: CASRRDRGNYSPLHF. For the CDR3, the DNA is TGTGCCAGCAGACGCGACAGGGGTAATTATTCACCCCTCCACTTT.